This T cell receptor (beta chain) is drawn from a study of shared clonotypes between healthy human individuals (TCRdb year 2020). For context, the study as a whole: Three men and a couple of women, aged 18 to 49 years, made up the cohort. Libraries were prepared and TCR repertoires were sequenced by different laboratories using diverse techniques, in order to increase sequencing depth and limit assay-specific biases. For each donor, CD4 naive and CD4 memory were each given three plates, CD8 naive was given two plates, and CD8 memory was given one plate. Each donor's leukapheresis produced roughly between roughly 0.94 and 9.5 billion PBMCs. To estimate repertoire size and how much clonotype sharing occurs between individuals, the study deeply sequenced the blood TCR repertoires of a handful of healthy adults. What the study reported, not specific to this receptor: When a handful of donors were compared, the shared fraction of clonotypes was 5% to 6.5% for naive CD4, 3% to 4% for naive CD8, roughly 2.5% for memory CD4, and 0.3% to 0.5% for memory CD8. Pairwise subsampling indicated that sequencing depth was expected to affect the degree of clonotype sharing among donors. Clonotypes shared by all four sorted-subset donors showed higher generation probabilities than non-shared clonotypes. The genetic and exposure-history diversity represented was limited by the small number of donors. Rarefaction of sorted-subset datasets indicated incomplete sequencing despite the large sequencing depth. Only blood was sampled, and tissue TCR repertoires likely differ from those in blood. Estimated clonotype richness was generally larger for naive than for memory subsets.

The donors were healthy, HIV-negative adults with no recently reported acute infections or vaccinations. Only Caucasian adults living in Nashville, Tennessee, USA were represented among the donors. CD4+ T cells were enriched by magnetic negative selection, after which naive cells were positively selected on CD45RA and the negative fraction was taken as the memory subset. Blood was obtained by leukapheresis, after which PBMCs were separated by Ficoll-Histopaque density gradient centrifugation and cryopreserved in liquid nitrogen vapor phase. Purity and quantity of every magnetically sorted T cell population were checked by analytical flow cytometry. From each sorted fraction, genomic DNA was isolated and quantified by UV absorbance on a Nanodrop 2000c. Using the deep immunoSEQ assay, multiplex PCR amplified TCR CDR3 regions from genomic DNA. Extracted genomic DNA from each cell subset was spread evenly across all wells of several immunoSEQ 96-well plates, with each plate serving as a replicate. For sorted subsets, 200 to 250 ng of genomic DNA, equivalent to 25,000 to 35,000 T cell genomes, went into each replicate PCR. The purified libraries were quantified using a Qubit 3.0 fluorometer, sized with a Bioanalyzer 2100, and then quantified again using the KAPA Library Quantification kit. Each immunoSEQ 96-well plate was sequenced on its own single-read 150-cycle Illumina NextSeq 550 flow cell. The authors processed their data as follows. Because the immunoSEQ output included only junctional sequences and no quality scores, the filtering could not be the same as the filtering used for full-length reads. To assign V/J genes and CDR3, sequences were annotated using PyIR, a Python wrapper for IgBLAST v1.9, with IMGT germline references. Any read was removed if the V/J assignment was weak (E-value above 1e-6), the CDR3 was missing, or the read contained stop codons, out-of-frame junctions, or ambiguous translated residues. V3J clonotypes were defined as sequences sharing an identical inferred V gene, J gene, and CDR3 amino acid sequence. Percentage overlap between repertoires was computed as shared unique clonotypes divided by the size of the smaller repertoire. Repertoire richness was assessed with RTK rarefaction, the Chao1 estimator, and Recon v2.1 estimates of unobserved clonotypes. Generation probabilities for all TCRbeta clonotypes obtained by the gDNA method from four donors were computed using OLGA. This is the immuneACCESS table as TCRdb keeps it, with only in-frame sequences that have V and J called. A part of the clones is gone; compared with another copy, unresolved V genes explain less than half, and the rest is unexplained. V and J calls and clone size are given by that table; D and trimming were obtained from the DNA. The sample data list approximately 2,300,000 clones, and 80% to 95% of these were observed just once. In total, the top ten clones hold 0.37% of the sample.

A note on this clone: Its cognate antigen has yet to be identified. No much larger clonotype is one base removed from it; base qualities were not supplied.

The sample comprised naive CD4+ T cells from PBMCs. Read against the paper, the sample's cell subset or site label means: CD45RA+ positively selected. The clonotype originates from a young man in good health. Some clones in this sample may be carry-over from other donors' samples.

CDR3 loop: CASSFREYEQYF. The DNA is TGTGCCAGCAGTTTTCGCGAGTACGAGCAGTACTTC. The sequence joins TRBV28 to TRBJ2-7; the D gene cannot be resolved reliably. Trimming costs V 3 bases and J 4 bases, and their ends lie 7 bases apart. The germline V gene provides CDR1 MDHEN and CDR2 SYDVKM. From the cysteine up to the phenylalanine, the CDR3 has a length of 12 residues. Only the CDR3 region is kept as DNA, spanning 36 bases read in frame from base 1.